Presented here are 21 T cell receptor beta chains from one specimen sequenced in a study of shared clonotypes between healthy human individuals. Clones were sequenced by immunoSEQ multiplex PCR, and TCRdb holds only the in-frame ones, with some missing. The sample records about 480,000 clones, about three quarters being singletons. What was sequenced was PBMCs. The origin of the receptors is a woman aged 40 to 50 in good health. Some clones in this sample may be carry-over from other donors' samples.

This sequence joins TRBV19 and TRBJ2-7; either TRBD1 or TRBD2 may supply D (5 bases each). Germline CDR1 is LNHDA and CDR2 is SQIVND (reference sequence). Trimming removed 6 bases from V and 4 bases from J, with 13 bases in between. The CDR3 covers 13 residues. CDR3 DNA sequence: TGTGCCAGTAGGGGGACGGGCGAGTACGAGCAGTACTTC. Protein product: CASRGTGEYEQYF. The whole variable domain, filled in from reference TRBV19 and TRBJ2-7, reads DGGITQSPKYLFRKEGQNVTLSCEQNLNHDAMYWYRQDPGQGLRLIYYSQIVNDFQKGDIAEGYSVSREKKESFPLTVTSAQKNPTAFYLCASRGTGEYEQYFGPGTRLTVT.

The rearrangement uses TRBV7-3 and TRBJ2-2, with D uncertain. Trimming cost V 0 bases and J 8 bases, with 7 bases left between them. Germline CDR1 is SGHTA and CDR2 is FQGTGA. The CDR3 has 13 residues. CDR3 in amino acids: CASSLTPMGELFF. CDR3 coding DNA: TGTGCCAGCAGCTTAACCCCCATGGGGGAGCTGTTTTTT. Using reference TRBV7-3 and TRBJ2-2 for the parts outside the CDR3, the full variable domain is GAGVSQTPSNKVTEKGKYVELRCDPISGHTALYWYRQSLGQGPEFLIYFQGTGAADDSGLPNDRFFAVRPEGSVSTLKIQRTERGDSAVYLCASSLTPMGELFFGEGSRLTVL.

This clone is a singleton in its sample. The chain links TRBV6-1 to TRBJ1-2; D is undetermined. Germline V gene lookup returns CDR1 MNHNS and CDR2 SASEGT. The V end was cut by 6 bases, the J end by 5 bases, with 13 bases between. CDR3 length: 13 amino acids. The CDR3: CASRAETPYGYTF. CDR3 coding DNA: TGTGCCAGCAGGGCGGAGACACCTTATGGCTACACCTTC.

This clone showed up just a few times. This chain uses TRBV2 with TRBJ2-3, with TRBD2 identical over 13 bases. CDR1 and CDR2 from the germline V gene are SNHLY and FYNNEI. The CDR3 has 14 residues. V was pared by 11 bases and J by 2 bases, with 4 bases of the junction left unmatched. The CDR3 loop reads CAGGLAGVTDTQYF. For the CDR3, the DNA is TGTGCCGGCGGACTAGCGGGAGTCACAGATACGCAGTATTTT.

Written as DNA, the CDR3 is TGCGCCAGCAGCTTGTTTCAAGGCACAGATACGCAGTATTTT. Protein sequence: CASSLFQGTDTQYF. V usage is TRBV5-1 and J usage is TRBJ2-3; no clear D. Looked up from germline, CDR1 is SGHRS and CDR2 is YFSETQ. The CDR3 consists of 14 residues. V was trimmed by 1 base and J by 1 base, leaving 7 bases between them.

Comments on this clone: This CDR3 is also generated by other DNA sequences in the sample. The V gene is TRBV28, the J gene TRBJ2-6, with 8 nucleotides matching TRBD1. This CDR3 region has 16 residues. The germline gives CDR1 MDHEN, CDR2 SYDVKM. The V segment lost 5 bases and the J segment 0 bases; nucleotides outside the gene matches: 3. CDR3 sequence (DNA): TGTGCCAGCAGTCCGGGACAGGCCTCTGGGGCCAACGTCCTGACTTTC. Its protein product is CASSPGQASGANVLTF.

This clone was seen more than once but under ten times. An end of the junction differs from the germline gene, which may be a read error. The chain uses TRBV20-1 and TRBJ1-1; D ambiguous. Germline CDR1 is DFQATT and CDR2 is SNEGSKA (reference sequence). The CDR3 sequence is 11 residues long. CDR3 in DNA: TGCAGTGCTAGTTTGAATACTGAAGCTTTCTTT. Protein product: CSASLNTEAFF.

This clone was observed a single time. A read error may produce the germline difference seen at one junction end. This rearrangement joins TRBV6-1 to TRBJ2-7; the D gene is possibly TRBD2 (7 bases). CDR3 length: 14 amino acids. CDR1 is MNHNS and CDR2 is SASEGT in the germline V gene. The DNA of the CDR3 is TGTGCCATCAGTGAGGGGGAGGGACCCTACGAGCAGTACTTC. Translation gives CAISEGEGPYEQYF.

Only one count was recorded for this clone. The gene calls are TRBV5-4 and TRBJ1-4; D not resolved. Germline V gives CDR1 SGHNT, CDR2 YYREEE (reference sequence). Trimming stripped 0 bases from V and 4 bases from J, with 10 bases between. The CDR3 runs to 15 residues. CDR3 loop: CASSLAGSDNEKLFF. In nucleotides, the CDR3 is TGTGCCAGCAGCTTGGCCGGGTCGGATAATGAAAAACTGTTTTTT.

The V and J genes are TRBV11-2 and TRBJ2-1, with D possibly being TRBD2 (6 bases). The CDR3 sequence is 13 residues long. Per germline, CDR1 SGHAT and CDR2 FQNNGV. The V gene lost 2 bases and the J gene lost 9 bases, with 11 bases spanning the gap. CDR3 sequence (DNA): TGTGCCAGCAGCTTAATGGGAGGCTCTGAGCAGTTCTTC. It yields the protein CASSLMGGSEQFF.

V is TRBV5-1 and J is TRBJ1-5; weak D call: TRBD1 (5 bases). CDR3 size: 14 residues. Germline CDR1 SGHRS, CDR2 YFSETQ. Trimming took off 5 bases at V and 5 bases at J, with 14 bases between the two ends. CDR3 nucleotide sequence: TGCGCCAGCAGTTCCGGGACCCTTGATCAGCCCCAGCATTTT. Translation gives CASSSGTLDQPQHF.

This clone was counted a few times. J is TRBJ1-1 and V is TRBV4-1, with 8 bases aligning to TRBD1. Germline CDR1 MGHRA, CDR2 YSYEKL. This CDR3 is 16 amino acids long. Trimming at V came to 0 bases and at J to 4 bases, leaving 7 bases not matched to a gene. The CDR3: CASSQDWTGSPTEAFF. In DNA, the CDR3 is TGCGCCAGCAGCCAAGATTGGACAGGGAGTCCCACTGAAGCTTTCTTT.

The V call is TRBV11-2, the J call TRBJ2-6; D remains unclear. There are 14 residues in the CDR3. Deletions cut 5 bases from V and 3 bases from J, with 8 bases between. Germline CDR1 reads SGHAT; CDR2 reads FQNNGV. This chain's CDR3 is CASSTGLGANVLTF. Written as DNA, the CDR3 is TGTGCCAGCAGCACGGGTCTTGGGGCCAACGTCCTGACTTTC.

The V call is TRBV5-1, the J call TRBJ2-3, with TRBD2 as a possible D gene (6 bases). This CDR3 is 15 amino acids long. Trimming pared 4 bases from V and 2 bases from J, leaving 14 bases between. The germline gives CDR1 SGHRS, CDR2 YFSETQ. The CDR3 bases are TGCGCCAGCAGCCAAACTAGCCCCCCCACAGATACGCAGTATTTT. It translates to CASSQTSPPTDTQYF.

This clone was picked up many times. The chain carries TRBV19 and TRBJ1-1, with 10 positions matching TRBD1. The ends lost 5 bases at V and 5 bases at J; junction bases unmatched: 8. This CDR3 has 15 residues. CDR1 and CDR2 from the germline V gene are LNHDA and SQIVND (reference sequence). The CDR3 spells CASSGRQGASTEAFF. CDR3 coding DNA: TGTGCCAGTAGTGGTCGACAGGGGGCGAGTACTGAAGCTTTCTTT. The full variable domain, completed using reference TRBV19 and TRBJ1-1, is DGGITQSPKYLFRKEGQNVTLSCEQNLNHDAMYWYRQDPGQGLRLIYYSQIVNDFQKGDIAEGYSVSREKKESFPLTVTSAQKNPTAFYLCASSGRQGASTEAFFGQGTRLTVV.

The V and J genes are TRBV30 and TRBJ2-7, with 10 positions matching TRBD2. Losses at the gene ends were 2 bases for V and 2 bases for J; bases not matched to a gene: 6. The germline gives CDR1 GTSNPN, CDR2 SVGIG (reference sequence). The CDR3 runs 15 residues. The CDR3 DNA reads TGTGCCTGGAGTAGAGCGGGAGGGTTTCCCTACGAGCAGTACTTC. This translates into CAWSRAGGFPYEQYF.

The CDR3 here is CASSSSLTPVLVYGYTF. The CDR3 bases are TGTGCCAGCAGTTCTTCCCTTACACCGGTTTTAGTCTATGGCTACACCTTC. The chain is built from TRBV28 and TRBJ1-2, with unresolved D. This CDR3 spans 17 amino acids. V was clipped by 4 bases and J by 4 bases, with 22 bases between them. Per germline, CDR1 MDHEN and CDR2 SYDVKM.

This clone was detected only a few times. The chain joins TRBV6-6 to TRBJ2-1, with 7 bases fitting TRBD1. Germline V gene data show CDR1 as MNHNY and CDR2 as SVGAGI (reference sequence). This CDR3 has 14 residues. The trim removed 5 bases at V and 5 bases at J, leaving 6 bases unmatched. The CDR3 nucleotides read TGTGCCAGCAGTGCCGGGACAGTAAACAATGAGCAGTTCTTC. Translation gives CASSAGTVNNEQFF.

This chain links TRBV6-5 with TRBJ1-2, with 9 nucleotides matching TRBD1. The germline gives CDR1 MNHEY, CDR2 SVGAGI. The CDR3 runs 14 residues. J lost 4 bases, V lost 4 bases, and 4 bases had no gene match. CDR3 region: CASSFGQGTYGYTF. Here the CDR3 DNA reads TGTGCCAGCAGTTTCGGACAGGGGACCTATGGCTACACCTTC.

The rearrangement joins TRBV29-1 to TRBJ2-1; 7 nucleotides align to TRBD2. This CDR3 contains 16 residues. Germline lookup yields CDR1 SQVTM and CDR2 ANQGSEA. J gave up 2 bases and V 0 bases, and 7 bases lay outside the gene matches. The DNA for the CDR3 is TGCAGCGTTGAAGATGGGCGAGCGGGGACCTACAATGAGCAGTTCTTC. Its translation is CSVEDGRAGTYNEQFF.

The rearrangement uses TRBV4-2 and TRBJ1-4; D gene uncertain. Germline CDR1 LGHNA, CDR2 YNFKEQ. The CDR3 runs 14 residues. V was shortened by 1 base and J by 4 bases, with 7 bases between the two germline ends. The CDR3 nucleotides read TGTGCCAGCAGCCAAGTGGCGAATAATGAAAAACTGTTTTTT. It specifies CASSQVANNEKLFF.